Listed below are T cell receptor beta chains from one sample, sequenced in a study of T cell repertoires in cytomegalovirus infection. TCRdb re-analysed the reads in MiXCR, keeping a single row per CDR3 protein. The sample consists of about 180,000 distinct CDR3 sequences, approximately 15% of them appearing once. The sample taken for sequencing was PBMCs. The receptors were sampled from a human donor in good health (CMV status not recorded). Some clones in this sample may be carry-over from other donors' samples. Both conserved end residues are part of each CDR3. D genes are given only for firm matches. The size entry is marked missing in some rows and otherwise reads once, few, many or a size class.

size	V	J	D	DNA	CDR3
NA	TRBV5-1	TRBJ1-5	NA	TGCGCCAGCAGCTTCCAGCCCAATCAGCCCCAGCATTTT	CASSFQPNQPQHF
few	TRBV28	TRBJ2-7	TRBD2	TGTGCCAGCAGTTTGGGGCGGGGGGCCCTAAGCTACGAGCAGTACTTC	CASSLGRGALSYEQYF
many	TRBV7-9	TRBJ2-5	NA	TGTGCCAGCAGCCTTCGACAGTTCGGGGAGACCCAGTACTTC	CASSLRQFGETQYF
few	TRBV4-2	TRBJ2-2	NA	TGTGCCAGCAGCCAAGTGCTCTTGGCAGGTGGCGAAGTCTACGGGGAGCTGTTTTTT	CASSQVLLAGGEVYGELFF
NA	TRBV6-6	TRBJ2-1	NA	TGTGCCAGCAGTTACCCCCATAGCCCGGAGTTCTTC	CASSYPHSPEFF
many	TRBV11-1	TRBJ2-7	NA	TGTGCCAGCAGCTCGGGACCGTTCTCCTACGAGCAGTACTTC	CASSSGPFSYEQYF
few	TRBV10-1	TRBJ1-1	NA	TGCGCCAGCAGTGCAGGACGGCAGGGGATGAACACTGAAGCTTTCTTT	CASSAGRQGMNTEAFF
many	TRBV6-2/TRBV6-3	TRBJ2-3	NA	TGTGCCAGCAGCCACGCTAGCTCCAGCACAGATACGCAGTATTTT	CASSHASSSTDTQYF
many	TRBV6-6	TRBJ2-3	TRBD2	TGTGCCAGCAGTTACGGGTTAACGACTAGCGGCACAGATACGCAGTATTTT	CASSYGLTTSGTDTQYF
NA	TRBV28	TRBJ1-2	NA	TGTGCCAGCAGCCTATGGACCGCGGAGGGCTACTATGGCTACACCTTC	CASSLWTAEGYYGYTF
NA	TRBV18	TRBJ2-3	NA	TGTGCCAGCTCACCAGGAGCGAGACAGACAGATACGCAGTATTTT	CASSPGARQTDTQYF
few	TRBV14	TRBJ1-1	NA	TGTGCCAGCAGCCCCACTTCGGGAGGGACTGCTGAAGCTTTCTTT	CASSPTSGGTAEAFF
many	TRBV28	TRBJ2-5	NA	TGTGCCAGCAGTCTTCCTTCCAAAGAGACCCAGTACTTC	CASSLPSKETQYF
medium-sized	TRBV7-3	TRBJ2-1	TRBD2	TGTGCCAGCAGCCCGACTAGCTCCCAAACCTACAATGAGCAGTTCTTC	CASSPTSSQTYNEQFF
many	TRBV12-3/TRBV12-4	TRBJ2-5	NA	TGTGCCAGCAGTTTACCCCGGTACCAAGAGACCCAGTACTTC	CASSLPRYQETQYF
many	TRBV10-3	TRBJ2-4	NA	TGTGCCATCAGTGAGTCAGAGGGTTTTGCCAAAAACATTCAGTACTTC	CAISESEGFAKNIQYF
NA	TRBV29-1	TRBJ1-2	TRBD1	TGCAGCGTTGAAAGGACAGGGGGCTATGGCTACACCTTC	CSVERTGGYGYTF
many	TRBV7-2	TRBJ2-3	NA	TGTGCCAGCAGCTCCCACCGGACAGATACGCAGTATTTT	CASSSHRTDTQYF
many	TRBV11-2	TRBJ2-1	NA	TGTGCCAGCAGCACCCTGAAGCGGACCTGGCAGTTCTTC	CASSTLKRTWQFF
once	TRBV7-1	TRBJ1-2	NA	TGTGCCAGCAGCCCTGGGATGAGTGGCTACACCTTC	CASSPGMSGYTF
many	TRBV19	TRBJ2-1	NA	TGTGCCAGTAGTGGCTTAACCCTTGAGCAGTTCTTC	CASSGLTLEQFF
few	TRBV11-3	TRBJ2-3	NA	TGTGCCAGCAGCCCCCTCAGGGACCACGGTACCTCTAGCACAGATACGCAGTATTTT	CASSPLRDHGTSSTDTQYF
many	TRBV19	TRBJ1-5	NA	TGTGCCAGTAGTAAACAGATCTATAGCAATCAGCCCCAGCATTTT	CASSKQIYSNQPQHF
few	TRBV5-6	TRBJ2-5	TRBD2	TGTGCCAGCAGCCTACTAGCGCCAGAAGAGACCCAGTACTTC	CASSLLAPEETQYF
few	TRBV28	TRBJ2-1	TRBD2	TGTGCCAGCAGCCGGCTAGCGGGAGGGGGCGGAGGGGACAATGAGCAGTTCTTC	CASSRLAGGGGGDNEQFF
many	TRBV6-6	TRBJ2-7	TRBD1	TGTGCCAGCAGTGTGGGACAGCTTTACTACGAGCAGTACTTC	CASSVGQLYYEQYF
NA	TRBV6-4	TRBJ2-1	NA	TGTGCCAGCAGTGTGAGCGGGTACGCCTACAATGAGCAGTTCTTC	CASSVSGYAYNEQFF
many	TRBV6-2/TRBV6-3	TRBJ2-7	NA	TGTGCCAGCAGCTTGGGCGTTGGCTTAGGGGAGCAGTACTTC	CASSLGVGLGEQYF
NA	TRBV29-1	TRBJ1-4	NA	TGCAGCGTTGAAGACCGGGGAGGGGAAAAACTGTTTTTT	CSVEDRGGEKLFF
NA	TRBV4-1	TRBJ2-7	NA	TGCGCCAGCAGCCGTCGGGACGGATCCTACGAGCAGTACTTC	CASSRRDGSYEQYF
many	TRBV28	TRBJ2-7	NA	TGTGCCAGCACCGAAGACGGTTTCTCCTACGAGCAGTACTTC	CASTEDGFSYEQYF
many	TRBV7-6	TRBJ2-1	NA	TGTGCCAGCAGCTTAGGTGGGACAATGATCGGTGAGCAGTTCTTC	CASSLGGTMIGEQFF
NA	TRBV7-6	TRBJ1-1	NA	TGTGCCAGCAGCTTCCCGGGCACTGAAGCTTTCTTT	CASSFPGTEAFF
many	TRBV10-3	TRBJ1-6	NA	TGTGCCATCAGACCCCGACAGATTGATAATTCACCCCTCCACTTT	CAIRPRQIDNSPLHF
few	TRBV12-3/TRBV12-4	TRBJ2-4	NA	TGTGCCAGCCCCATCTCACGGTACTTC	CASPISRYF
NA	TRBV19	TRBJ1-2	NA	TGTGCCAGCCACGACAGTCACTATGGCTACACCTTC	CASHDSHYGYTF
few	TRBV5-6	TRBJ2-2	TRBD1	TGTGCCAGCAGCTTGGAAGGGGGCAAGTATGCCGGGGAGCTGTTTTTT	CASSLEGGKYAGELFF
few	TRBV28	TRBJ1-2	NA	TGTGCCAGCAGTTTGCCAGGAACCTATGGCTACACCTTC	CASSLPGTYGYTF
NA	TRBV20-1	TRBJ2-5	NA	TGCAGTGCTCCCCCCCGCCCAATGGAGACCCAGTACTTC	CSAPPRPMETQYF
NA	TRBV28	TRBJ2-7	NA	TGTGCCAGCAGCCTAGCAAACGAGCAGTACTTC	CASSLANEQYF
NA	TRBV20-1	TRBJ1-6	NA	TGCAGTGCTATGGCTTCGGGGCGGAATTCACCCCTCCACTTT	CSAMASGRNSPLHF
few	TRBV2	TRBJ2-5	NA	TGTGCCAGCAGTGACAGGGGCGGGGAGACCCAGTACTTC	CASSDRGGETQYF
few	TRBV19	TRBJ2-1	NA	TGTGCCAGTAGTTCGGGACTGGTCTACAATGAGCAGTTCTTC	CASSSGLVYNEQFF
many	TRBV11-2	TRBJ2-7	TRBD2	TGTGCCAGCAGCCCCCGGACTAGCGGGAGATTCTACGAGCAGTACTTC	CASSPRTSGRFYEQYF
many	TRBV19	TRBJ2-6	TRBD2	TGTGCCAGTAGTCGACTAGCGGGAGGTGGGGCCAACGTCCTGACTTTC	CASSRLAGGGANVLTF
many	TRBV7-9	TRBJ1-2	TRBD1	TGTGCCAGCAGCTTAGAGGATGGAGGCAGGGGGCCTGGCTACACCTTC	CASSLEDGGRGPGYTF
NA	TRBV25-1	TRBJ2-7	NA	TGTGCCAGCAGTGAATTGGACAGCCCCTACGAGCAGTACTTC	CASSELDSPYEQYF
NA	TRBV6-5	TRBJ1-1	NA	TGTGCCAGCAGTTACTCTACACCTAACACTGAAGCTTTCTTT	CASSYSTPNTEAFF
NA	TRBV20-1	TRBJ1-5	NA	TGCAGTGCTCCCAGGCCTTCTGGGGATCAGCCCCAGCATTTT	CSAPRPSGDQPQHF
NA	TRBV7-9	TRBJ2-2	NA	TGTGCCAGCAGCTTAAACGGACAGAACACCGGGGAGCTGTTTTTT	CASSLNGQNTGELFF
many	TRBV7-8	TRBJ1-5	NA	TGTGCCAGCAGCTTAAAAAGGGATGCATTCAGCAATCAGCCCCAGCATTTT	CASSLKRDAFSNQPQHF
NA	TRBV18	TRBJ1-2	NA	TGTGCCAGCTCACCCGAAGGGAACTATGGCTACACCTTC	CASSPEGNYGYTF
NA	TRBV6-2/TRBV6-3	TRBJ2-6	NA	TGTGCCCGCAGTTACTCGAGAAATTCGCGGGGCAGGGGACGGCCGGGGGCCAACGTCCTGACTTTC	CARSYSRNSRGRGRPGANVLTF
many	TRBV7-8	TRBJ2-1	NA	TGTGCCAGCAGCTTATATATAGCTCAGGGGCGTACAAGTGAGCAGTTCTTC	CASSLYIAQGRTSEQFF
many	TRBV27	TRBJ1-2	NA	TGTGCCAGCAGTCCCCGAGCCGTGACTGGCTACACCTTC	CASSPRAVTGYTF
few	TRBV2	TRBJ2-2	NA	TGTGCCAGCGTCTGGGACAAGAACTCCGCCGGGGAGCTGTTTTTT	CASVWDKNSAGELFF
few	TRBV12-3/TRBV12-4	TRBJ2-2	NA	TGTGCCAGCGAGGGGGTACGCGACACCGGGGAGCTGTTTTTT	CASEGVRDTGELFF
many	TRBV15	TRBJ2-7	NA	TGTGCCACCAGCAGGGACTTTTACGAGCAGTACTTC	CATSRDFYEQYF
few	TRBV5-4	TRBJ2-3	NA	TGTGCCAGCAGCGGGAGGAATGCAGATACGCAGTATTTT	CASSGRNADTQYF